The 17 T cell receptor beta chains below were found in one sample sequenced in a study of blood T cell repertoires in COVID-19. Repertoires were generated with immunoSEQ multiplex PCR, while TCRdb's copy carries only in-frame clones and drops some. The sample includes 200,000 to 300,000 clones, about 82% of them seen just once. Sequencing was done on a sample of peripheral blood. Source of these receptors: a man older than 75 with acute or convalescent COVID-19.

This clone has just one count. V and J are TRBV11-2 and TRBJ2-5; 9 nucleotides line up with TRBD1. This CDR3 is 17 amino acids long. Germline values: CDR1 SGHAT, CDR2 FQNNGV. Germline trimming cut 1 base from V and 1 base from J; bases unmatched to any gene: 7. This CDR3 reads CASSLGGTGHAQETQYF. CDR3 nucleotides: TGTGCCAGCAGCTTAGGTGGGACAGGGCATGCCCAAGAGACCCAGTACTTC.

The chain employs TRBV27 and TRBJ1-1, with D maybe TRBD1 (6 bases). Germline V gene sequence: CDR1 MNHEY, CDR2 SMNVEV (reference sequence). The CDR3 is 15 amino acids. V lost 5 bases, J lost 4 bases, and 17 bases lay in between. The CDR3 coding sequence is TGTGCCAGCAGTCTAGAGCCATGGGGGCTCACTGAAGCTTTCTTT. This sequence encodes CASSLEPWGLTEAFF.

The V and J genes are TRBV5-6 and TRBJ1-5, with a possible D match to TRBD1 (5 bases). Trimming took 2 bases from V and 1 from J, leaving 13 bases between them. The CDR3 consists of 16 residues. CDR1 and CDR2 from the germline V gene are SGHDT and YYEEEE. DNA for the CDR3: TGTGCCAGCAGCTTCGGTGGGGCATGGAGCAATCAGCCCCAGCATTTT. It yields the protein CASSFGGAWSNQPQHF.

The gene calls are TRBV21-1 and TRBJ1-3; the D segment call TRBD1 is taken from the table without a DNA check. TRBV21-1 is designated a pseudogene. The CDR3 runs 16 residues. The CDR3 bases are TGTGCCAGCAGCAGTCCCCTGACAGGGGAATCCAACACCATATATTTT. Its translation: CASSSPLTGESNTIYF.

The chain recombines TRBV18 with TRBJ1-1, with TRBD1 as a possible D gene (6 bases). The CDR3 contains 14 residues. V was clipped by 4 bases and J by 1 base, with 10 bases between them. CDR1 and CDR2 (germline): KGHSH, LQKENI. This CDR3 reads CASSREQGNTEAFF. The CDR3 DNA is TGTGCCAGCTCACGGGAACAGGGGAACACTGAAGCTTTCTTT.

In this sample, this clone turned up once. The genes are TRBV5-1 and TRBJ1-3; tentatively, D is TRBD1 (6 bases). Germline lookup yields CDR1 SGHRS and CDR2 YFSETQ. The CDR3 totals 16 residues. Trimming took 4 bases from V and 1 from J, leaving 15 bases between them. The CDR3 sequence is CASSPGGAPSGNTIYF. CDR3 DNA: TGCGCCAGCAGCCCTGGGGGGGCCCCATCTGGAAACACCATATATTTT.

The gene calls are TRBV18 and TRBJ2-3, with D maybe TRBD1 (5 bases). Trimming cost V 1 base and J 1 base, with 18 bases left between them. The germline CDR1 and CDR2 sequences are KGHSH and LQKENI. This CDR3 region has 18 residues. The CDR3 sequence: CASSPQDKGVGRTDTQYF. CDR3 DNA sequence: TGTGCCAGCTCACCACAAGACAAAGGGGTAGGTCGCACAGATACGCAGTATTTT.

V usage is TRBV5-1 and J usage is TRBJ1-2, with D possibly TRBD1 on 5 matching bases. Trimming left V 6 bases short and J 4 bases short, with 13 bases between. The germline V gene has CDR1 SGHRS and CDR2 YFSETQ. There are 13 residues in the CDR3. The DNA of the CDR3 is TGCGCCAGCACCCTCGGGGGGGTCTATGGCTACACCTTC. Translation: CASTLGGVYGYTF.

The chain combines TRBV24-1 with TRBJ2-1, with a weak D call TRBD2 (6 bases). Germline assignment: CDR1 KGHDR and CDR2 SFDVKD. The germline V and J ends were trimmed by 2 bases and 9 bases, with 10 bases remaining between them. This CDR3 has 13 amino acids. Here the CDR3 reads CATSDYRRGEQFF. The CDR3, as DNA: TGTGCCACCAGTGATTATAGGAGGGGTGAGCAGTTCTTC.

This rearrangement joins TRBV4-1 to TRBJ2-1, with D possibly being TRBD2 (6 bases). The CDR3 has 16 residues. Germline loops: CDR1 MGHRA, CDR2 YSYEKL. Trimming cost V 0 bases and J 2 bases, with 11 bases left between them. The CDR3 coding sequence is TGCGCCAGCAGCCAAGATGGGACGGGAGCCTACAATGAGCAGTTCTTC. This gives the protein CASSQDGTGAYNEQFF.

This clone has just one count. The rearrangement links TRBV28 to TRBJ2-5; no clear D. Germline CDR1 reads MDHEN; CDR2 reads SYDVKM. V was clipped by 10 bases and J by 0 bases, with 12 bases between them. CDR3 size: 13 residues. Here the CDR3 DNA reads TGTGCCATAGCACCGGAGTACCAAGAGACCCAGTACTTC. It yields the protein CAIAPEYQETQYF. Full variable domain (rest looked up from reference TRBV28 and TRBJ2-5): DVKVTQSSRYLVKRTGEKVFLECVQDMDHENMFWYRQDPGLGLRLIYFSYDVKMKEKGDIPEGYSVSREKKERFSLILESASTNQTSMYLCAIAPEYQETQYFGPGTRLLVL.

The CDR3 reads CASSPTLAGDYEQYF. Here the CDR3 DNA reads TGCGCCAGCAGCCCCACACTAGCGGGGGACTACGAGCAGTACTTC. This chain links TRBV5-1 with TRBJ2-7; 11 bases line up with TRBD2. The CDR3 is made up of 15 amino acids. Germline lookup yields CDR1 SGHRS and CDR2 YFSETQ. Germline trimming cut 4 bases from V and 3 bases from J; bases unmatched to any gene: 6.

The chain links TRBV7-2 to TRBJ1-5; D call uncertain. The CDR3 spans 13 residues. The germline V gene encodes CDR1 SGHTA and CDR2 FQGNSA. Trimming shortened V by 6 bases and J by 4 bases, and 10 bases separated the two germline ends. CDR3 in DNA: TGTGCCAGCAGTGCGATCGGGAATCAGCCCCAGCATTTT. Translation gives CASSAIGNQPQHF. The full variable domain, its missing parts supplied by reference TRBV7-2 and TRBJ1-5, is GAGVSQSPSNKVTEKGKDVELRCDPISGHTALYWYRQSLGQGLEFLIYFQGNSAPDKSGLPSDRFSAERTGGSVSTLTIQRTQQEDSAVYLCASSAIGNQPQHFGDGTRLSIL.

As to this clone: Other DNA sequences in the same sample also yield this CDR3. The rearrangement joins TRBV12-3 or TRBV12-4 to TRBJ1-2; no reliable D call. V was trimmed by 3 bases and J by 6 bases, leaving 8 bases between them. The CDR3 runs 12 residues. CDR3 coding DNA: TGTGCCAGCAGTTTCGGAGGGAATGGCTACACCTTC. It yields the protein CASSFGGNGYTF.

V usage is TRBV6-5 and J usage is TRBJ2-5; 12 nucleotides agree with TRBD2. Germline V gives CDR1 MNHEY, CDR2 SVGAGI. This CDR3 comprises 15 residues. J lost 4 bases, V lost 7 bases, and 7 bases had no gene match. In DNA form, the CDR3 reads TGTGCCAGCACCACTAGCGGGAGGATAGGAGAGACCCAGTACTTC. The encoded protein is CASTTSGRIGETQYF.

The chain carries TRBV6-5 and TRBJ2-1, with 9 bases identical to TRBD2. The length of the CDR3 is 15 residues. Germline-derived CDR1 and CDR2 are MNHEY and SVGAGI. Trimming took 5 bases from V and 9 from J; bases not matched to a gene: 11. This chain's CDR3 is CASSRSGSSGGEQFF. The CDR3 DNA reads TGTGCCAGCAGTCGTAGCGGGAGTTCGGGGGGTGAGCAGTTCTTC.

This chain connects TRBV18 to TRBJ2-2, with D perhaps matching TRBD1 (5 bases). This CDR3 comprises 13 residues. Germline V CDR1 and CDR2: KGHSH, LQKENI. The germline V and J ends were trimmed by 3 bases and 6 bases, with 8 bases remaining between them. CDR3 nucleotide sequence: TGTGCCAGCTCACCGACAGATTCCGGGGAGCTGTTTTTT. It is translated as CASSPTDSGELFF.